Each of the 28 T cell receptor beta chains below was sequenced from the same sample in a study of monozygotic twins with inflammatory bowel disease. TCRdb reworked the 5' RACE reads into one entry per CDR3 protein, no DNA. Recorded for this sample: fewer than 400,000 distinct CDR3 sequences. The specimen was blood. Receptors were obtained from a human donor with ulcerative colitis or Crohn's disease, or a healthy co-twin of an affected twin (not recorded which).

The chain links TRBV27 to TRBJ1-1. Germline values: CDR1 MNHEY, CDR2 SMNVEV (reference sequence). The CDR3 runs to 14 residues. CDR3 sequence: CASSLWQGGTEAFF.

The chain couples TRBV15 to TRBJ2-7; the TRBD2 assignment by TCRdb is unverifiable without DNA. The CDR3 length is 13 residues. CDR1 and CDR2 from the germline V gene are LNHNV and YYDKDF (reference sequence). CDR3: CATGPSGPYEQYF.

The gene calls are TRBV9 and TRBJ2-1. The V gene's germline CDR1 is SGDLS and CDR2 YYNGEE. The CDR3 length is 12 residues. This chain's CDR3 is CASSATSNEQFF. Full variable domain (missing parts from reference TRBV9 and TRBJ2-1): DSGVTQTPKHLITATGQRVTLRCSPRSGDLSVYWYQQSLDQGLQFLIQYYNGEERAKGNILERFSAQQFPDLHSELNLSSLELGDSALYFCASSATSNEQFFGPGTRLTVL.

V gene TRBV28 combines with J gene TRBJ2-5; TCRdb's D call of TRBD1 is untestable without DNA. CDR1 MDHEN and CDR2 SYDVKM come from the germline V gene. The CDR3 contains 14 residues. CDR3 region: CASISTGLGETQYF.

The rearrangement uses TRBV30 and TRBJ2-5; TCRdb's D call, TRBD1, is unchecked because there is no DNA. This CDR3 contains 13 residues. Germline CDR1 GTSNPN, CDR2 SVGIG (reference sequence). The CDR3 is CAWSVRGGETQYF.

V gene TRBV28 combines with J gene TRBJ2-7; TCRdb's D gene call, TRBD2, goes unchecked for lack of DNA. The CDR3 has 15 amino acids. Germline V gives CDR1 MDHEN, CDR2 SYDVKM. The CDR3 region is CASTLGLAGVGEQYF.

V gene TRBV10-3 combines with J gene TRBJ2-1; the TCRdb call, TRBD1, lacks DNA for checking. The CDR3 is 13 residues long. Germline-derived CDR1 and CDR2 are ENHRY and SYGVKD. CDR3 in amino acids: CAINAPGDGEQFF.

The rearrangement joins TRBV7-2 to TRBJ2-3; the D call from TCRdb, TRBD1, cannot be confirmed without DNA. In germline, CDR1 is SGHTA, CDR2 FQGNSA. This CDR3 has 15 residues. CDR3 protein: CASSLVAGKGDTQYF.

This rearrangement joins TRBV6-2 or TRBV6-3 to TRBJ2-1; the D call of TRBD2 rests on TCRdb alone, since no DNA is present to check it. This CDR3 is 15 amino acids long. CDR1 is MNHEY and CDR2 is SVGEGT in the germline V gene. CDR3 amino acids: CASSPRGLAGNEQFF.

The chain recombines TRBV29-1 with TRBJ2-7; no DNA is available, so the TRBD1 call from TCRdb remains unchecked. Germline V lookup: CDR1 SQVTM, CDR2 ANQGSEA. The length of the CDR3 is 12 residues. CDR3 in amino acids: CSAVTEAYEQYF.

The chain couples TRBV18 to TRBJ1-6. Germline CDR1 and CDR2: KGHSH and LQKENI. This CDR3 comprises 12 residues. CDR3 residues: CASSPRNSPLHF.

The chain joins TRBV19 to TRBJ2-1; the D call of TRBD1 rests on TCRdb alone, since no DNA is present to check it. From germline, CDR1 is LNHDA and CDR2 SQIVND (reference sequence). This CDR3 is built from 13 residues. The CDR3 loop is CASYRTETSEQFF. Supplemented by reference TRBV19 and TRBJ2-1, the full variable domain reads DGGITQSPKYLFRKEGQNVTLSCEQNLNHDAMYWYRQDPGQGLRLIYYSQIVNDFQKGDIAEGYSVSREKKESFPLTVTSAQKNPTAFYLCASYRTETSEQFFGPGTRLTVL.

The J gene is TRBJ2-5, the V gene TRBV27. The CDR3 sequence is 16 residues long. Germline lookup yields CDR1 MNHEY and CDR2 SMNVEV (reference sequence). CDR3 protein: CASSGNRPASQETQYF.

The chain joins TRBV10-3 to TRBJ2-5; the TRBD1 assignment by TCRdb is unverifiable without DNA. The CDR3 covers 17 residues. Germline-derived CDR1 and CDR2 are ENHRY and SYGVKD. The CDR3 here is CAISDIGGIRGGETQYF.

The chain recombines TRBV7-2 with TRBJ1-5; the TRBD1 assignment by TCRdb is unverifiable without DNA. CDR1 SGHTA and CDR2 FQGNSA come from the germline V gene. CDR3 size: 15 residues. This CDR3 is CASSLKTGGNQPQHF.

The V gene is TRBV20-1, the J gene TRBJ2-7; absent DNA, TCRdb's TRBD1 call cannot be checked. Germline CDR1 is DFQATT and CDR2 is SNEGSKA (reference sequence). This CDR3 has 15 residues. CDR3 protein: CSARKGSGGLDEQYF.

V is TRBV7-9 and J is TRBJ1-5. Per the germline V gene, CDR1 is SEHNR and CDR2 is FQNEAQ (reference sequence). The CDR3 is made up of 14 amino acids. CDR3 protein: CASRSHGSNQPQHF.

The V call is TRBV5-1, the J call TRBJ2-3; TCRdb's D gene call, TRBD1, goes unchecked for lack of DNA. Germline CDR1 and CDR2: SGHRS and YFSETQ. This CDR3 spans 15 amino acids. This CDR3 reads CASSLGGRNTDTQYF. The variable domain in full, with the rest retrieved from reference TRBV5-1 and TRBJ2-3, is KAGVTQTPRYLIKTRGQQVTLSCSPISGHRSVSWYQQTPGQGLQFLFEYFSETQRNKGNFPGRFSGRQFSNSRSEMNVSTLELGDSALYLCASSLGGRNTDTQYFGPGTRLTVL.

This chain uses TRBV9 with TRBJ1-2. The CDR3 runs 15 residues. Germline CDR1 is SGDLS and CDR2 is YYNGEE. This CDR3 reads CASSVDEGSDYGYTF.

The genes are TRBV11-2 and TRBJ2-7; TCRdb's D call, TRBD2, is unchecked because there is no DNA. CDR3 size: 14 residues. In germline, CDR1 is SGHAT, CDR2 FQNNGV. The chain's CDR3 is CASSLDGPDYEQYF. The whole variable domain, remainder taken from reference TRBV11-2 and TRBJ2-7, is EAGVAQSPRYKIIEKRQSVAFWCNPISGHATLYWYQQILGQGPKLLIQFQNNGVVDDSQLPKDRFSAERLKGVDSTLKIQPAKLEDSAVYLCASSLDGPDYEQYFGPGTRLTVT.

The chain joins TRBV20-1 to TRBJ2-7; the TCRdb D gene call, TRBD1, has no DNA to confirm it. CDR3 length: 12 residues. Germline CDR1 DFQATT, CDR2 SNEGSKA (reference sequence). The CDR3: CSAPDQRYEQYF.

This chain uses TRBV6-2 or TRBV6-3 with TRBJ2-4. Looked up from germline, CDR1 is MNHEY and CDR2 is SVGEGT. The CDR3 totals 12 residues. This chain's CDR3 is CASRQDRHIQYF.

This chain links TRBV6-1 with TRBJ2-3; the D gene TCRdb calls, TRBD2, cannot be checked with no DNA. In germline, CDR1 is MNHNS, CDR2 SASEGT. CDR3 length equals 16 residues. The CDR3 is CASSPRLVGFTDTQYF.

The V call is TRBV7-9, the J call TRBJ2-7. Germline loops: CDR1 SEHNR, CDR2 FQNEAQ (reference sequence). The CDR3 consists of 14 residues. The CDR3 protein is CASSSMVSSYEQYF.

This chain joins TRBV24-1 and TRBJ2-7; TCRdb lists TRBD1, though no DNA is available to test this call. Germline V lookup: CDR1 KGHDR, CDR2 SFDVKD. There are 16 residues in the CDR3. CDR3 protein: CATSDLGDRVYYEQYF.

This CDR3 reads CSARAGGQGNTEAFF. V usage is TRBV20-1 and J usage is TRBJ1-1; TCRdb names TRBD1, which stays unverified in the absence of DNA. The CDR3 consists of 15 residues. Germline V gene data show CDR1 as DFQATT and CDR2 as SNEGSKA (reference sequence).

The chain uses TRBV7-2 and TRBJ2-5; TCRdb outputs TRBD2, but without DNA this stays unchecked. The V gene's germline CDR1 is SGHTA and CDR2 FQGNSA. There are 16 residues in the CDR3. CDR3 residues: CASSAQTSGRGETQYF.

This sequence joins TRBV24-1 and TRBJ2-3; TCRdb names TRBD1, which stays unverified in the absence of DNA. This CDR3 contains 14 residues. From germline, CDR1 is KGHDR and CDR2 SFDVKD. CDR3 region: CATGRTGSTDTQYF.